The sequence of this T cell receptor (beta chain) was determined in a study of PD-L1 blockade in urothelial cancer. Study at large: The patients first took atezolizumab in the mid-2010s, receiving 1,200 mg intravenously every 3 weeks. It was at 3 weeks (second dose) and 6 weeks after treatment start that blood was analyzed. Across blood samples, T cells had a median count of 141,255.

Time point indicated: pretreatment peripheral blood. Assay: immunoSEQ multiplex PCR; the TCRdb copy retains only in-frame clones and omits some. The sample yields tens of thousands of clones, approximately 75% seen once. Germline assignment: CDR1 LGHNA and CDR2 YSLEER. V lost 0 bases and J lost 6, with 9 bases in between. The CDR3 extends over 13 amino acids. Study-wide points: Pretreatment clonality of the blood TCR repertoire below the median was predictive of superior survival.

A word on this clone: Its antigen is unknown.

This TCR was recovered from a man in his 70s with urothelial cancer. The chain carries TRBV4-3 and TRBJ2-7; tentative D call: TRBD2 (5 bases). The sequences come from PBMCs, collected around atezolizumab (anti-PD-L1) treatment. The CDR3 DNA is TGCGCCAGCAGCCAAGAAGAGGGCGGCGAGCAGTACTTC. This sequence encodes CASSQEEGGEQYF.